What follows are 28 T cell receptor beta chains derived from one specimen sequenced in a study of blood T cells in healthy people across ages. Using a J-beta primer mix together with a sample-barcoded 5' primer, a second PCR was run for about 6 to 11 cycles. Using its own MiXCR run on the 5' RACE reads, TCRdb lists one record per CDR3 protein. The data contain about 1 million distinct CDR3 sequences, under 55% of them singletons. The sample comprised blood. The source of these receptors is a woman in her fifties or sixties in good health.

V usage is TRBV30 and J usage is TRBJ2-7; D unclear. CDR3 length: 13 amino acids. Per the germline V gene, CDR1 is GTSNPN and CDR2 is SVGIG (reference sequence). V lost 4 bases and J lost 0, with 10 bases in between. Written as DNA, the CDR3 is TGTGCCTGGAACCCAACAGACTCCTACGAGCAGTACTTC. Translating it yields CAWNPTDSYEQYF.

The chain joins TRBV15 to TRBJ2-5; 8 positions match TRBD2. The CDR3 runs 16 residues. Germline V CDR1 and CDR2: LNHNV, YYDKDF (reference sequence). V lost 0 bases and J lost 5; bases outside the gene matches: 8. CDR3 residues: CATSRDSAGGSETQYF. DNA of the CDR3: TGTGCCACCAGCAGAGATTCGGCGGGAGGAAGTGAGACCCAGTACTTC.

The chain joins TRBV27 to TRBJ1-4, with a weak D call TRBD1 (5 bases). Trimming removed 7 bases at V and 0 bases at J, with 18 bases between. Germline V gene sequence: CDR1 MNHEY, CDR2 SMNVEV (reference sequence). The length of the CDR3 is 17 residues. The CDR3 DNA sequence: TGTGCCAGCACCCCAGGCTGGGGGGACGCAACTAATGAAAAACTGTTTTTT. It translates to CASTPGWGDATNEKLFF.

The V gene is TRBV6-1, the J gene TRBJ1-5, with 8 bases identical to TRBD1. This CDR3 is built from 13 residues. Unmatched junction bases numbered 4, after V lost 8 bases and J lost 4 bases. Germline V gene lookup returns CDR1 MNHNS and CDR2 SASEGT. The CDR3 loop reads CASGDRRNQPQHF. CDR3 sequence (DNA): TGTGCCAGCGGGGACAGGCGAAATCAGCCCCAGCATTTT.

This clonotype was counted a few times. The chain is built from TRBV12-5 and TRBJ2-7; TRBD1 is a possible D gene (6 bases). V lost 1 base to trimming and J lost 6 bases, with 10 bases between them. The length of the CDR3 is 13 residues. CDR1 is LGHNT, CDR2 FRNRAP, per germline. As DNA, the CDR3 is TGTGCTAGTGGTTTGGACAGGGTAGGCGAGCAGTACTTC. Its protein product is CASGLDRVGEQYF.

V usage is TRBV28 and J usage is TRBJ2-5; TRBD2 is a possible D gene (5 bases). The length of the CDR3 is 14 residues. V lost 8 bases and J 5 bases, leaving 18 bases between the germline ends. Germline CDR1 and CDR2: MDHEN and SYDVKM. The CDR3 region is CASQRGLLTETQYF. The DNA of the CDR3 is TGTGCCAGCCAAAGAGGGCTCCTAACTGAGACCCAGTACTTC.

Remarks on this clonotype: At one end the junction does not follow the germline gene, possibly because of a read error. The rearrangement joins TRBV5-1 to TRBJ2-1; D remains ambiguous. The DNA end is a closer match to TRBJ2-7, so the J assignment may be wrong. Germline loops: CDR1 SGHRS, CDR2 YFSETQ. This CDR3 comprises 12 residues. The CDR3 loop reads CASSLGGYGQYF. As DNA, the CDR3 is TGCGCCAGCAGCTTGGGCGGCTACGGGCAGTACTTC.

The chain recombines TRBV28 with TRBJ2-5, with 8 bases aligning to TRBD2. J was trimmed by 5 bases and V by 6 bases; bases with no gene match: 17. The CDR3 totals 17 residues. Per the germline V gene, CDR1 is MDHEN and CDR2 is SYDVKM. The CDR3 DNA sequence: TGTGCCAGCAGCAAGTCAGCGGGAGAGCCGAGATTGGAGACCCAGTACTTC. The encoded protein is CASSKSAGEPRLETQYF.

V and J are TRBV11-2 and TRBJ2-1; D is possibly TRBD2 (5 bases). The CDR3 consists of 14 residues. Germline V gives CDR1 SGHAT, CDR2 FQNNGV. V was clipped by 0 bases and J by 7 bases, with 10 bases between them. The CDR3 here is CASSLEPSSNEQFF. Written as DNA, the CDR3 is TGTGCCAGCAGCTTAGAACCTAGCAGTAATGAGCAGTTCTTC.

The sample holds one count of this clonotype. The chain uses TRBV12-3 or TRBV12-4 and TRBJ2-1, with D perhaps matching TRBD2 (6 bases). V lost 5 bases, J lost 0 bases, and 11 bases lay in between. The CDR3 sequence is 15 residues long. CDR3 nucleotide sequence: TGTGCCAGCAGTACCGGGACTGCCTCCTACAATGAGCAGTTCTTC. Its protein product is CASSTGTASYNEQFF.

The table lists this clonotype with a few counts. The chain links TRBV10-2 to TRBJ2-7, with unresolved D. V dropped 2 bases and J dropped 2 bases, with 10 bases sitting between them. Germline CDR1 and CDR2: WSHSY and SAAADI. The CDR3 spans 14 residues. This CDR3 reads CASSENPGPYEQYF. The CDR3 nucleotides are TGCGCCAGCAGTGAGAATCCCGGGCCCTACGAGCAGTACTTC.

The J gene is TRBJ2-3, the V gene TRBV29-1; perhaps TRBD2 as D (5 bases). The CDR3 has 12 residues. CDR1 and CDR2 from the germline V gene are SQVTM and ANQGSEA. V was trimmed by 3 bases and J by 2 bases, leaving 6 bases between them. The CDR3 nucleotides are TGCAGCGTTGATGGACTCACAGATACGCAGTATTTT. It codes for CSVDGLTDTQYF.

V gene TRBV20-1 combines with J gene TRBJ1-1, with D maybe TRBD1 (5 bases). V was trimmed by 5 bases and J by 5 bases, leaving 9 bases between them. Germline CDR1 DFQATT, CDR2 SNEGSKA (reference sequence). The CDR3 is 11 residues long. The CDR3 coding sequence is TGCAGTGCTTCAGGGTGGACTGAAGCTTTCTTT. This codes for CSASGWTEAFF.

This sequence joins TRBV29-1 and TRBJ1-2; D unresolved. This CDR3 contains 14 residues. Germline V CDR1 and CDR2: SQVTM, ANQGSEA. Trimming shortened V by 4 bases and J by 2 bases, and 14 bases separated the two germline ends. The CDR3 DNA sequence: TGCAGCGTTGGGGGAGGCAGCTGGAACTATGGCTACACCTTC. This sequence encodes CSVGGGSWNYGYTF.

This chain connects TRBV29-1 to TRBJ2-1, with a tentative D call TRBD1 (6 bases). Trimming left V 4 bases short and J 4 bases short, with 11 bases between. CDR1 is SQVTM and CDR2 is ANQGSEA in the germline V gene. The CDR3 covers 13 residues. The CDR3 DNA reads TGCAGCGTTGTGGTAGGGGGTTACAATGAGCAGTTCTTC. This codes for CSVVVGGYNEQFF.

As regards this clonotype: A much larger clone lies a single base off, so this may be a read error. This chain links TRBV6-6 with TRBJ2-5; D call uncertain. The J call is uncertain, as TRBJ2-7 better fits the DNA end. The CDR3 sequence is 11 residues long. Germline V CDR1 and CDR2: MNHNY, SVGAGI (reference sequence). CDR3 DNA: TGTGCCAACAGACGCACCTACGAGCAGTACTTC. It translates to CANRRTYEQYF.

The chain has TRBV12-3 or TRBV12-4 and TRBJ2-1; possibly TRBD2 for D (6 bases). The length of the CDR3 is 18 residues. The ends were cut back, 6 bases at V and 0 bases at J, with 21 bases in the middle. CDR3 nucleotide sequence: TGTGCCAGCAGCACCGGGACTGGCGGGGCCCTCTCCTACAATGAGCAGTTCTTC. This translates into CASSTGTGGALSYNEQFF.

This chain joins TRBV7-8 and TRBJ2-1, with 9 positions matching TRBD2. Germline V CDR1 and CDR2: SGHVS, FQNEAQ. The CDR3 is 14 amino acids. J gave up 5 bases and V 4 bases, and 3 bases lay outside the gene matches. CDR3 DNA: TGTGCCAGCAGCTCTAGCGGGAACAACAATGAGCAGTTCTTC. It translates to CASSSSGNNNEQFF.

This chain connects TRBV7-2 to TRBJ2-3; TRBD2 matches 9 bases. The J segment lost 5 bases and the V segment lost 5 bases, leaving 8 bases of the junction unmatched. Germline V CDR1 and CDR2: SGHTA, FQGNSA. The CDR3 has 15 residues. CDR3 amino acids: CASSKPTSGRDTQYF. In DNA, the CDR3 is TGTGCCAGCAGCAAACCGACTAGCGGAAGAGATACGCAGTATTTT.

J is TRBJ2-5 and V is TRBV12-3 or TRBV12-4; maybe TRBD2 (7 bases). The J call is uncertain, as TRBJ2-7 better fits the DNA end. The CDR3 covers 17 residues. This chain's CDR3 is CASSLRGGGEGYYEQYF. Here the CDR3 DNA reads TGTGCCAGCAGTTTGAGGGGGGGGGGGGAAGGGTACTACGAGCAGTACTTC.

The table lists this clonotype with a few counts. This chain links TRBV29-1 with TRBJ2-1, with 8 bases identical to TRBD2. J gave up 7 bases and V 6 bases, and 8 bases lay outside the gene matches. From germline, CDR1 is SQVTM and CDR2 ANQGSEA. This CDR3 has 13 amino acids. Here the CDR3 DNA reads TGCAGCGTAGGGACTAGTTGGGGTAATGAGCAGTTCTTC. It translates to CSVGTSWGNEQFF.

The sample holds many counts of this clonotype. CDR3 sequence (DNA): TGTGCCAGCAGAGCCGGGATCAGGAGTTTTGGGCAGTACTTC. This encodes CASRAGIRSFGQYF. The chain joins TRBV2 to TRBJ2-7, with TRBD2 as a possible D gene (5 bases). The V gene lost 6 bases and the J gene lost 9 bases, with 21 bases spanning the gap. CDR1 is SNHLY and CDR2 is FYNNEI in the germline V gene. The CDR3 has 14 amino acids.

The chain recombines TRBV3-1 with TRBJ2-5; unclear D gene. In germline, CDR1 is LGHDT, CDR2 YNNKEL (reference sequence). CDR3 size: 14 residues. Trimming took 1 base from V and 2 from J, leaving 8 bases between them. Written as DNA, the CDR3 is TGTGCCAGCAGCCAAGTATTACTACAAGAGACCCAGTACTTC. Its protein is CASSQVLLQETQYF.

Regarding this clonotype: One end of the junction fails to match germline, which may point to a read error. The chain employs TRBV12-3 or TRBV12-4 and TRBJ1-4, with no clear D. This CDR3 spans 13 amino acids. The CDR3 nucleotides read TGTGCCAGCAGTTCCTTACCAGGTGAAGAACTGTTTTTT. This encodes CASSSLPGEELFF.

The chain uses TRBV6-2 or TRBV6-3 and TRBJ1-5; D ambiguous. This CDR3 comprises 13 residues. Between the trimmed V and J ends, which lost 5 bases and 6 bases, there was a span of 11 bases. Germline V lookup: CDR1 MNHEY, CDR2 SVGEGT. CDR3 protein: CASSDRTGQPQHF. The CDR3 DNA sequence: TGTGCCAGCAGTGACCGGACGGGTCAGCCCCAGCATTTT.

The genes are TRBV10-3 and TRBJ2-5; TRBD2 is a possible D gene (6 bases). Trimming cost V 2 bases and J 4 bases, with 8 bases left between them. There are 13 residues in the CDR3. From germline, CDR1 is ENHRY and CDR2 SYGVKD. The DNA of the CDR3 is TGTGCCATCAGTGAGGTCGGGGGAGAGACCCAGTACTTC. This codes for CAISEVGGETQYF.

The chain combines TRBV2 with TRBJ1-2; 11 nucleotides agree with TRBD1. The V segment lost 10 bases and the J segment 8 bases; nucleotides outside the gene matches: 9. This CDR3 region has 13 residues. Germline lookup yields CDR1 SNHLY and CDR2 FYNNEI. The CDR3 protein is CATLRTGGRGYTF. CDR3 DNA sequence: TGTGCCACCCTGCGGACAGGGGGCAGAGGCTACACCTTC.

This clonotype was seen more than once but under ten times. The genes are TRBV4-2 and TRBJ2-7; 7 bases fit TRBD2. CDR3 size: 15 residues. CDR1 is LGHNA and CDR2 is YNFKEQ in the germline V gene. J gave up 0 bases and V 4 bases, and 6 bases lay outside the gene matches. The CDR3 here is CASSPTWGGSYEQYF. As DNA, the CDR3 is TGTGCCAGCAGCCCCACCTGGGGGGGCTCCTACGAGCAGTACTTC.